These T cell receptor beta chains were read from a single sample in a study of T cell changes during pregnancy in multiple sclerosis. Produced via immunoSEQ multiplex PCR; TCRdb's table is partial and in-frame only. The sample has some 97,000 clones, 80% to 95% seen once; the top ten hold just under 2%. The specimen comprised peripheral blood, sampled after pregnancy. Receptors were obtained from a female donor with multiple sclerosis, enrolled in a pregnancy study. Each CDR3 is given with its conserved first and last residue. D genes are given only for firm matches. Not every row has a clone size; where given, it reads once, few, many or a size class.

>TRBJ2-3|TRBV5-1|.|.
CASSLETTVDTQYF
TGCGCCAGCAGCTTGGAGACTACGGTTGATACGCAGTATTTT
>TRBJ1-1|TRBV30|.|TRBD1
CAWTDRALVDEAFF
TGTGCCTGGACCGACAGGGCCCTCGTTGATGAAGCTTTCTTT
>TRBJ1-5|TRBV30|few|.
CASQRGLNQPQHF
TGTGCCTCCCAACGGGGGTTAAATCAGCCCCAGCATTTT
>TRBJ1-3|TRBV28|.|TRBD1
CASSVIRQGSKDTIYF
TGTGCCAGCAGCGTGATTAGACAGGGGAGCAAAGACACCATATATTTT
>TRBJ2-1|TRBV4-1|once|TRBD1
CASSRDRGDYDLSYNEQFF
TGCGCCAGCAGCCGGGACAGGGGGGACTACGACCTCTCCTACAATGAGCAGTTCTTC
>TRBJ1-2|TRBV4-2|.|.
CASSPRIRESIYGYTF
TGTGCCAGCAGCCCTAGAATAAGGGAGTCTATCTATGGCTACACCTTC
>TRBJ1-4|TRBV7-6|.|.
CASSLAPGRNEKLFF
TGTGCCAGCAGCCTGGCTCCGGGGAGAAATGAAAAACTGTTTTTT
>TRBJ2-1|TRBV18|.|TRBD2
CASSGLGFEQFF
TGTGCCAGCTCCGGACTAGGGTTTGAGCAGTTCTTC
>TRBJ2-2|TRBV4-1|.|TRBD1
CASSQPPDRGDNTGELFF
TGCGCCAGCAGCCAACCACCCGACAGGGGGGATAACACCGGGGAGCTGTTTTTT
>TRBJ2-7|TRBV4-1|.|.
CASSQETSIYEQYF
TGCGCCAGCAGCCAAGAAACCAGTATCTACGAGCAGTACTTC
>TRBJ2-5|TRBV9|.|.
CASSVSAGGPQETQYF
TGTGCCAGCAGCGTATCGGCAGGGGGGCCTCAAGAGACCCAGTACTTC
>TRBJ2-1|TRBV27|once|TRBD2
CASSLSPLAGGRRDEQFF
TGTGCCAGCAGTTTATCGCCTCTAGCGGGGGGGCGTCGCGATGAGCAGTTCTTC
>TRBJ2-1|TRBV7-9|.|.
CASSSEQGYGGEQFF
TGTGCCAGCAGCTCAGAACAGGGTTATGGGGGTGAGCAGTTCTTC
>TRBJ2-2|TRBV5-6|.|.
CASSLGDSSRELFF
TGTGCCAGCAGCCTGGGGGACTCCTCGCGGGAGCTGTTTTTT
>TRBJ1-3|TRBV29-1|.|.
CSVAGTAGDLSGNTIYF
TGCAGCGTTGCGGGGACCGCGGGAGACCTCTCTGGAAACACCATATATTTT
>TRBJ2-7|TRBV19|.|.
CASSIRDSGMEQYF
TGTGCCAGTAGTATCCGGGACTCGGGTATGGAGCAGTACTTC
>TRBJ2-6|TRBV28|.|TRBD1
CATMDRTTSGANVLTF
TGTGCCACGATGGACAGGACGACCTCTGGGGCCAACGTCCTGACTTTC
>TRBJ2-7|TRBV4-3|.|.
CASSQEKRAAYEQYF
TGCGCCAGCAGCCAAGAGAAGCGGGCGGCCTACGAGCAGTACTTC
>TRBJ2-7|TRBV7-9|.|.
CASDRGSYEQYF
TGTGCCTCCGACAGAGGAAGCTACGAGCAGTACTTC
>TRBJ1-4|TRBV14|.|.
CASSQEAGVGLFF
TGTGCCAGCAGCCAAGAGGCAGGTGTTGGACTGTTTTTT
>TRBJ2-7|TRBV25-1|.|.
CASRFAGSYEQYF
TGTGCCAGCAGGTTCGCGGGGTCCTACGAGCAGTACTTC
>TRBJ1-6|TRBV7-9|.|.
CASSSRTGMGNSPLHF
TGTGCCAGCAGCTCCCGAACAGGGATGGGTAATTCACCCCTCCACTTT
>TRBJ2-2|TRBV9|.|TRBD2
CASSARPPGGNTGELFF
TGTGCCAGCAGCGCGCGCCCCCCGGGAGGGAACACCGGGGAGCTGTTTTTT
>TRBJ2-7|TRBV6-5|.|.
CASSYSDSSYEQYF
TGTGCCAGCAGTTACTCGGACAGTTCCTACGAGCAGTACTTC
>TRBJ2-4|TRBV7-3|once|TRBD1
CASSPTGDGTGAKNIQYF
TGTGCCAGCAGCCCCACGGGGGACGGGACAGGAGCCAAAAACATTCAGTACTTC
>TRBJ2-2|TRBV9|.|TRBD2
CASSVGLAGGTGELFF
TGTGCCAGCAGCGTGGGACTAGCGGGGGGTACCGGGGAGCTGTTTTTT
>TRBJ1-5|TRBV6-1|once|TRBD1
CASSTSTGASQPQHF
TGTGCCAGCAGTACATCGACAGGGGCTAGTCAGCCCCAGCATTTT
>TRBJ2-7|TRBV30|.|.
CAWSARYEQYF
TGTGCCTGGAGTGCGAGATACGAGCAGTACTTC
>TRBJ1-6|TRBV27|.|TRBD1
CASSLQGGHNSPLHF
TGTGCCAGCAGTTTACAAGGGGGCCATAATTCACCCCTCCACTTT
>TRBJ2-2|TRBV9|.|.
CASSVVANTGELFF
TGTGCCAGCAGCGTAGTAGCGAACACCGGGGAGCTGTTTTTT
>TRBJ2-4|TRBV4-2|.|TRBD2
CASSPERGGPDGPAKNIQYF
TGTGCCAGCAGCCCCGAGCGGGGGGGCCCCGACGGCCCAGCCAAAAACATTCAGTACTTC
>TRBJ2-3|TRBV7-3|.|.
CASRGPTVSDTQYF
TGTGCCAGCAGGGGGCCCACAGTATCAGATACGCAGTATTTT
>TRBJ1-2|TRBV6-5|.|TRBD1
CASTENRGRDGYTF
TGTGCCAGCACTGAGAACAGGGGTAGGGATGGCTACACCTTC
>TRBJ1-6|TRBV5-1|.|TRBD1
CASSLQGTGVGSPLHF
TGCGCCAGCAGCTTACAAGGGACAGGGGTCGGTTCACCCCTCCACTTT
>TRBJ2-1|TRBV6-1|.|.
CASSEPGVGGYNEQFF
TGTGCCAGCAGTGAGCCAGGGGTAGGGGGATACAATGAGCAGTTCTTC
>TRBJ1-1|TRBV19|few|.
CASSPRTDSTEAFF
TGTGCCAGTAGCCCTCGGACAGATTCCACTGAAGCTTTCTTT
>TRBJ1-1|TRBV18|.|.
CASSQPGHLNTEAFF
TGTGCCAGCTCACAACCGGGACATTTGAACACTGAAGCTTTCTTT
>TRBJ1-2|TRBV28|.|.
CASSLFAGARIHGYTF
TGTGCCAGCAGTTTATTCGCCGGAGCGAGAATACATGGCTACACCTTC
>TRBJ1-5|TRBV7-9|.|.
CASSLVKMARGMNRPQHF
TGTGCCAGCAGCTTAGTAAAGATGGCGCGGGGGATGAATAGGCCCCAGCATTTT
>TRBJ2-5|TRBV12-5|once|TRBD2
CASAASGGMETQYF
TGTGCTAGTGCCGCTAGCGGGGGTATGGAGACCCAGTACTTC
>TRBJ2-2|TRBV25-1|.|.
CASSDPTGWTGELFF
TGTGCCAGCAGTGATCCGACGGGGTGGACCGGGGAGCTGTTTTTT
>TRBJ2-7|TRBV27|.|.
CASMGLRDRLYEQYF
TGTGCCAGCATGGGACTCCGGGACCGCCTCTACGAGCAGTACTTC
>TRBJ2-7|TRBV5-4|.|TRBD1
CASSLDPGQGSYEQYF
TGTGCCAGCAGCTTGGATCCGGGACAGGGTTCCTACGAGCAGTACTTC
>TRBJ2-2|TRBV7-2|.|TRBD1
CASSLGQGTGELFF
TGTGCCAGCAGCTTAGGACAGGGCACCGGGGAGCTGTTTTTT
>TRBJ1-2|TRBV19|.|TRBD1
CASSPRQGTNYGYTF
TGTGCCAGTAGTCCCCGACAGGGAACCAACTATGGCTACACCTTC
>TRBJ2-2|TRBV4-1|.|TRBD2
CASSQDAGGTGELFF
TGCGCCAGCAGCCAAGACGCGGGAGGCACCGGGGAGCTGTTTTTT
>TRBJ2-1|TRBV9|.|TRBD2
CASSVVAAGSYNEQFF
TGTGCCAGCAGCGTAGTAGCAGCGGGGAGCTACAATGAGCAGTTCTTC
>TRBJ2-1|TRBV7-2|.|.
CASRSGEGARNEQFF
TGTGCCAGCAGGTCGGGAGAGGGTGCGAGAAATGAGCAGTTCTTC